The 14 T cell receptor beta chains given below trace back to one sample, sequenced in a study of shared clonotypes between healthy human individuals. Clones were read by immunoSEQ multiplex PCR, and TCRdb kept only the in-frame ones, dropping some. The repertoire holds nearly 750,000 clones, 72% seen once, with more than 1.5% in the top ten. Sequenced input: memory CD4+ T cells sorted from blood. Subset specified: CD45RA-negative fraction. These receptors all stem from a woman aged 30 to 39 in good health.

The chain links TRBV7-9 to TRBJ1-1; weak D call: TRBD1 (5 bases). V was clipped by 4 bases and J by 7 bases, with 13 bases between them. Germline V gene lookup returns CDR1 SEHNR and CDR2 FQNEAQ (reference sequence). This CDR3 has 13 amino acids. The CDR3 bases are TGTGCCAGCAGCTGGGCGACAGCAAATGAAGCTTTCTTT. Protein: CASSWATANEAFF.

The chain uses TRBV6-1 and TRBJ1-2; 9 nucleotides match TRBD1. Germline CDR1 is MNHNS and CDR2 is SASEGT. The CDR3 has 16 amino acids. V was clipped by 0 bases and J by 8 bases; unmatched bases: 10. The CDR3, as DNA: TGTGCCAGCAGTGAAGCCCTGTTGGGACAGGGTTGGGGCTACACCTTC. Amino acids: CASSEALLGQGWGYTF.

This clone was detected only a few times. The gene calls are TRBV7-8 and TRBJ1-5; 7 bases map to TRBD1. After removal of 6 bases from V and 9 bases from J, the junction contained 11 bases not matched to a gene. Germline V gene sequence: CDR1 SGHVS, CDR2 FQNEAQ. The CDR3 extends over 14 amino acids. CDR3 DNA sequence: TGTGCCAGCAGTCGGGGACAGAGCTTATTGCCCCAGCATTTT. This translates into CASSRGQSLLPQHF.

The chain employs TRBV5-1 and TRBJ2-5; D not resolved. Germline V gene sequence: CDR1 SGHRS, CDR2 YFSETQ. This CDR3 comprises 15 residues. Trimming pared 6 bases from V and 2 bases from J, leaving 17 bases between. DNA of the CDR3: TGCGCCAGCAACCCGCTCGAGCCCATACAAGAGACCCAGTACTTC. It codes for CASNPLEPIQETQYF.

This clone was detected a few times. The chain recombines TRBV2 with TRBJ2-1; 10 bases align to TRBD2. V dropped 6 bases and J dropped 8; count of bases not matched to a gene: 7. The CDR3 spans 14 residues. CDR1 is SNHLY, CDR2 FYNNEI, per germline. The CDR3 is CASRPGLAPHEQFF. The CDR3 DNA reads TGTGCCAGCAGACCGGGACTAGCGCCGCATGAGCAGTTCTTC. Drawing the rest from reference TRBV2 and TRBJ2-1, the complete variable domain is EPEVTQTPSHQVTQMGQEVILRCVPISNHLYFYWYRQILGQKVEFLVSFYNNEISEKSEIFDDQFSVERPDGSNFTLKIRSTKLEDSAMYFCASRPGLAPHEQFFGPGTRLTVL.

The chain employs TRBV2 and TRBJ2-1; 7 positions match TRBD2. The CDR3 length is 15 residues. Germline CDR1 SNHLY, CDR2 FYNNEI. J gave up 10 bases and V 4 bases, and 13 bases lay outside the gene matches. This CDR3 reads CASSAGPGRAHEQFF. For the CDR3, the DNA is TGTGCCAGCAGTGCCGGTCCGGGGAGGGCCCACGAGCAGTTCTTC.

CDR3 amino acids: CASSLGRGLAGVHYEQYF. In DNA form, the CDR3 reads TGCGCCAGCAGCTTGGGAAGGGGACTTGCGGGAGTTCATTACGAGCAGTACTTC. The rearrangement links TRBV5-1 to TRBJ2-7; 7 bases map to TRBD2. The junction had 16 bases not matched to a gene; V was cut back by 0 bases and J by 4 bases. Germline V gene sequence: CDR1 SGHRS, CDR2 YFSETQ. This CDR3 region has 18 residues.

V usage is TRBV7-2 and J usage is TRBJ2-1, with a tentative D call TRBD2 (7 bases). V lost 5 bases, J lost 4 bases, and 15 bases lay in between. The CDR3 is made up of 15 amino acids. Germline-derived CDR1 and CDR2 are SGHTA and FQGNSA. The CDR3 spells CASSAGGRDYNEQFF. In nucleotides, the CDR3 is TGTGCCAGCAGCGCCGGGGGGCGGGATTACAATGAGCAGTTCTTC.

The chain has TRBV4-1 and TRBJ2-5; the D gene is possibly TRBD1 (6 bases). There are 16 residues in the CDR3. CDR1 MGHRA and CDR2 YSYEKL come from the germline V gene. The V gene lost 4 bases and the J gene lost 5 bases, with 20 bases spanning the gap. The CDR3 region has the DNA TGCGCCAGCAGCCCAGGGAGCGGAGAAGGACAGGAGACCCAGTACTTC. It specifies CASSPGSGEGQETQYF.

About this clone itself: The sample contains more than one DNA sequence encoding this CDR3. The chain combines TRBV7-2 with TRBJ1-1; no definite D call. There are 13 residues in the CDR3. Germline CDR1 reads SGHTA; CDR2 reads FQGNSA. Trimming stripped 4 bases from V and 1 base from J, with 7 bases between. CDR3 amino acids: CASSSQRNTEAFF. As DNA, the CDR3 is TGTGCCAGCAGCTCCCAAAGGAACACTGAAGCTTTCTTT.

This clone was counted a single time. The chain uses TRBV28 and TRBJ1-4; D might be TRBD1 (5 bases). This CDR3 is 14 amino acids long. Trimming took 5 bases from V and 4 from J, leaving 11 bases between them. Germline V CDR1 and CDR2: MDHEN, SYDVKM. The CDR3 spells CASSAQDFNEKLFF. The CDR3 DNA reads TGTGCCAGCAGTGCACAGGACTTTAATGAAAAACTGTTTTTT.

The chain carries TRBV5-1 and TRBJ1-5; 7 positions match TRBD1. This CDR3 spans 15 amino acids. Germline CDR1 and CDR2: SGHRS and YFSETQ. Losses at the gene ends were 2 bases for V and 2 bases for J; bases not matched to a gene: 4. The CDR3 here is CASSLIQGRNQPQHF. For the CDR3, the DNA is TGCGCCAGCAGCTTAATACAGGGGCGCAATCAGCCCCAGCATTTT. Using reference TRBV5-1 and TRBJ1-5 for the parts outside the CDR3, the full variable domain is KAGVTQTPRYLIKTRGQQVTLSCSPISGHRSVSWYQQTPGQGLQFLFEYFSETQRNKGNFPGRFSGRQFSNSRSEMNVSTLELGDSALYLCASSLIQGRNQPQHFGDGTRLSIL.

The count of this clone is one. This specimen includes other DNA sequences encoding the same CDR3. The gene calls are TRBV19 and TRBJ2-7, with 10 bases that match TRBD2. The CDR3 runs to 14 residues. Germline V gives CDR1 LNHDA, CDR2 SQIVND (reference sequence). Trimming cost V 4 bases and J 2 bases; bases outside gene matches: 2. The CDR3 coding sequence is TGTGCCAGTAGTAAGCTAGCGGGAGCCTACGAGCAGTACTTC. This translates into CASSKLAGAYEQYF.

This rearrangement joins TRBV7-9 to TRBJ2-5; 11 nucleotides match TRBD1. Germline CDR1 SEHNR, CDR2 FQNEAQ (reference sequence). CDR3 length equals 16 residues. V dropped 2 bases and J dropped 4; count of bases not matched to a gene: 6. CDR3 region: CASSLKGQGARETQYF. DNA for the CDR3: TGTGCCAGCAGCTTAAAAGGACAGGGGGCCCGAGAGACCCAGTACTTC.